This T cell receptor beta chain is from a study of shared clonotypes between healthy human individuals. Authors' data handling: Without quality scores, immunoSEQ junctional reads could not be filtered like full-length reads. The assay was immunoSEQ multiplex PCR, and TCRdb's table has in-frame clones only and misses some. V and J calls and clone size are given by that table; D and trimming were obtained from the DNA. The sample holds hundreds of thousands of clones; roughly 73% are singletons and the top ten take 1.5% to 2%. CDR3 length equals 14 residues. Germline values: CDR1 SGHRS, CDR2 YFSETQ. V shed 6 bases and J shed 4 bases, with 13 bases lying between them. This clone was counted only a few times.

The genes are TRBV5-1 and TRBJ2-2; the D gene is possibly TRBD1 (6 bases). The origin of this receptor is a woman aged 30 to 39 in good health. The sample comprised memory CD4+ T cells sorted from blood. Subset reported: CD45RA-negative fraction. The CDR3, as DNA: TGCGCCAGCAATACTGGGACAACCACCGGGGAGCTGTTTTTT. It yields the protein CASNTGTTTGELFF.